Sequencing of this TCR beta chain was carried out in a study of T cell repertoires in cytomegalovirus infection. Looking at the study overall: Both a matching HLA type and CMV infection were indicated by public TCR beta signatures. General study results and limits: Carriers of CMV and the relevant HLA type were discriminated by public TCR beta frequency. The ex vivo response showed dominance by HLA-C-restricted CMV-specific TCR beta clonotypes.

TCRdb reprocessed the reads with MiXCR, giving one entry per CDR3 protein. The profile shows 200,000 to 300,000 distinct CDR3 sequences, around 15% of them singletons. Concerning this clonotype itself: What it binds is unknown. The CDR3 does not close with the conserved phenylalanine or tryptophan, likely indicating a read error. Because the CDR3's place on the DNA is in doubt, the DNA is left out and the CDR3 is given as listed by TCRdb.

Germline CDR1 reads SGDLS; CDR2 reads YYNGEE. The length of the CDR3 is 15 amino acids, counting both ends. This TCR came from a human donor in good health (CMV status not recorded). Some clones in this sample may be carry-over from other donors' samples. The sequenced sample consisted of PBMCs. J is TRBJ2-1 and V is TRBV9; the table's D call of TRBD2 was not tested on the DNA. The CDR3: CASSATSGGTDEQLL.